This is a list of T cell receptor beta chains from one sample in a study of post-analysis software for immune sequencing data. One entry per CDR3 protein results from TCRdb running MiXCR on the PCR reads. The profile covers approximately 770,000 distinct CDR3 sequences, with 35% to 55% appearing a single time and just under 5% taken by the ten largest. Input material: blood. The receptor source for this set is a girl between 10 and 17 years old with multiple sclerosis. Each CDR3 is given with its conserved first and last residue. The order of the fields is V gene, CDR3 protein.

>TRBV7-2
CASSRQGGQPQHF
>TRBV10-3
CATRGLAETSYEQYF
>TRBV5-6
CASSKTRGEGETQYF
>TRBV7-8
CASSLARGPTSGRRETQYF
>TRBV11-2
CASTQRMGQGYNEQFF
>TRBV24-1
CATSDLKEPTDTQYF
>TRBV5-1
CASAKAIGTGGTDTQYF
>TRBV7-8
CASSPYLTQASPQHF
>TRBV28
CASSLMGVGNQPQHF
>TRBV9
CASSVDPGNEQFF
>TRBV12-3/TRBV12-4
CASSETGFADTQYF
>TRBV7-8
CASSQRVVDSNYGYTF
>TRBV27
CASSSVNGIYEQYF
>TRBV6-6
CASSDRGYNEQFF
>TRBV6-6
CASRIRDNEYDTQYF
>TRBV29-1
CSVGFPPEAFF
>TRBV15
CATLRGEFSTDTQYF
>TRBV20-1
CSASGPGTGNYEQYF
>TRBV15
CATSTEAGNLYNEQFF
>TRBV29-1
CSVTGTSGKDTGELFF
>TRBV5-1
CASSLQGARTEAFF
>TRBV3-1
CASSQDQRTMYSNQPQHF
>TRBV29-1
CSVEYSSTLETQYF
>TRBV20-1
CSAEPPGPLDTQYF
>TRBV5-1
CASSSEGSYNEQFF
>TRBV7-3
CASSFAGEETQYF
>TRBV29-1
CSVEPPGPQETQYF
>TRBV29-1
CSAIGQVNTEAFF
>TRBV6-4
CAIMESSGSSDTQYF
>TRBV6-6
CASRRQEVNYGYTF
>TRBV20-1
CSARDPPEQGARGYTF
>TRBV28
CATSPGWGDNQPQHF
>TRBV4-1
CASSQAGGPVYNEQFF
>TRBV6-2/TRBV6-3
CASSYPDIAQHF
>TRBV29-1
CSGEATATDTQYF
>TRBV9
CASSPVMGEGFTDTQYF